The 11 T cell receptor beta chains listed next were all sequenced from one sample in a study of radiation and T cells in renal cell carcinoma. Assay used: immunoSEQ multiplex PCR; TCRdb lists only in-frame clones, some missing. The sample contains roughly 150,000 clones, 87% of which appear only once. Time point indicated: blood 2 weeks post-SBRT. Indicated treatment: 15 Gy SBRT to primary tumor, nephrectomy 4 weeks later. Specimen: blood, collected from a patient whose treatment included radiotherapy and nephrectomy. The receptors come from a woman between 45 and 65 years old with renal cell carcinoma.

The chain is built from TRBV6-5 and TRBJ2-2, with TRBD2 matching over 8 bases. V dropped 8 bases and J dropped 0; count of bases not matched to a gene: 5. Looked up from germline, CDR1 is MNHEY and CDR2 is SVGAGI. This CDR3 is built from 15 residues. CDR3 protein: CASGRGGTNTGELFF. CDR3 DNA sequence: TGTGCCAGCGGTCGCGGGGGGACGAACACCGGGGAGCTGTTTTTT.

The chain is built from TRBV4-1 and TRBJ1-2, with 9 bases identical to TRBD1. CDR1 and CDR2 (germline): MGHRA, YSYEKL. With V trimmed by 0 bases and J by 7 bases, 12 bases remained unmatched. The CDR3 loop spans 17 amino acids. The CDR3 region has the DNA TGCGCCAGCAGCCAAGAAGGAGGACAGGGGCCAACTGGTGGCTACACCTTC. Protein product: CASSQEGGQGPTGGYTF.

A remark on this clone: At one boundary the junction diverges from the germline segment, which might be a read error. Additional DNA sequences in this sample encode the identical CDR3. The V and J genes are TRBV7-8 and TRBJ2-1, with D possibly being TRBD2 (6 bases). CDR1 is SGHVS and CDR2 is FQNEAQ in the germline V gene. The CDR3 consists of 16 residues. The CDR3 DNA reads TGTGCCAGCAGCTTTGTGGAGGGTCAACCCTATAATGAGCAGTTCTTC. As protein: CASSFVEGQPYNEQFF.

This chain joins TRBV18 and TRBJ1-6; 11 bases are a match to TRBD1. Germline lookup yields CDR1 KGHSH and CDR2 LQKENI. Trimming removed 1 base from V and 10 bases from J; junction bases left unmatched: 9. This CDR3 region has 17 residues. The CDR3 coding sequence is TGTGCCAGCTCACCACTTAGGTCGGGACAGGGGGAATCACCCCTCCACTTT. Protein sequence: CASSPLRSGQGESPLHF.

The chain has TRBV18 and TRBJ2-7; D possibly corresponds to TRBD1 (5 bases). The CDR3 runs to 13 residues. The V end lost 6 bases, the J end lost 2 bases, and 11 bases lay between the germline ends. The germline V gene encodes CDR1 KGHSH and CDR2 LQKENI. The DNA of the CDR3 is TGTGCCAGCTCGGTGACACAGGCCTACGAGCAGTACTTC. Translating it yields CASSVTQAYEQYF.

CDR3 sequence reads: CASMALGTQYF. The DNA of the CDR3 is TGTGCCAGCATGGCTCTGGGGACCCAGTACTTC. The chain is built from TRBV6-1 and TRBJ2-5; D gene ambiguous. The CDR3 length is 11 residues. Trimming took off 7 bases at V and 7 bases at J, with 10 bases between the two ends. Per germline, CDR1 MNHNS and CDR2 SASEGT.

The gene calls are TRBV30 and TRBJ1-2; D not resolved. Germline CDR1 reads GTSNPN; CDR2 reads SVGIG (reference sequence). V dropped 2 bases and J dropped 10 bases, with 14 bases sitting between them. CDR3 length equals 12 residues. CDR3 DNA: TGTGCCTGGAGTCCTCGGGCGAAGGACTACACCTTC. Its protein product is CAWSPRAKDYTF.

This clone was counted a single time. The chain recombines TRBV7-9 with TRBJ2-7, with a weak D call TRBD1 (6 bases). The CDR3 extends over 14 amino acids. The germline V gene has CDR1 SEHNR and CDR2 FQNEAQ (reference sequence). Deletions cut 5 bases from V and 0 bases from J, with 11 bases between. CDR3 nucleotides: TGTGCCAGCAGCCCCCCGGACAGCTCCTACGAGCAGTACTTC. Its translation: CASSPPDSSYEQYF. Variable domain in full (rest from reference TRBV7-9 and TRBJ2-7): DTGVSQNPRHKITKRGQNVTFRCDPISEHNRLYWYRQTLGQGPEFLTYFQNEAQLEKSRLLSDRFSAERPKGSFSTLEIQRTEQGDSAMYLCASSPPDSSYEQYFGPGTRLTVT.

CDR3 protein: CASSYRNARDEQFF. The CDR3 DNA follows: TGTGCCAGCAGTTACCGCAATGCGCGCGATGAGCAGTTCTTC. The gene calls are TRBV6-5 and TRBJ2-1; the D is unclear. V dropped 2 bases and J dropped 8 bases, with 13 bases sitting between them. Germline V CDR1 and CDR2: MNHEY, SVGAGI. This CDR3 comprises 14 residues.

This sequence joins TRBV7-8 and TRBJ1-1, with a tentative D call TRBD1 (5 bases). Trimming pared 3 bases from V and 7 bases from J, leaving 15 bases between. The CDR3 has 14 amino acids. CDR1 is SGHVS and CDR2 is FQNEAQ in the germline V gene. CDR3 nucleotide sequence: TGTGCCAGCAGCTTGGGGACGGCTGGAGGTGAAGCTTTCTTT. This encodes CASSLGTAGGEAFF.

This chain links TRBV9 with TRBJ1-2; D is uncertain. The CDR3 loop spans 13 amino acids. Trimming took 3 bases from V and 4 from J, leaving 10 bases between them. Germline V gene sequence: CDR1 SGDLS, CDR2 YYNGEE. CDR3 loop: CASSADSGYGYTF. The CDR3 DNA reads TGTGCCAGCAGCGCGGACTCAGGCTATGGCTACACCTTC.